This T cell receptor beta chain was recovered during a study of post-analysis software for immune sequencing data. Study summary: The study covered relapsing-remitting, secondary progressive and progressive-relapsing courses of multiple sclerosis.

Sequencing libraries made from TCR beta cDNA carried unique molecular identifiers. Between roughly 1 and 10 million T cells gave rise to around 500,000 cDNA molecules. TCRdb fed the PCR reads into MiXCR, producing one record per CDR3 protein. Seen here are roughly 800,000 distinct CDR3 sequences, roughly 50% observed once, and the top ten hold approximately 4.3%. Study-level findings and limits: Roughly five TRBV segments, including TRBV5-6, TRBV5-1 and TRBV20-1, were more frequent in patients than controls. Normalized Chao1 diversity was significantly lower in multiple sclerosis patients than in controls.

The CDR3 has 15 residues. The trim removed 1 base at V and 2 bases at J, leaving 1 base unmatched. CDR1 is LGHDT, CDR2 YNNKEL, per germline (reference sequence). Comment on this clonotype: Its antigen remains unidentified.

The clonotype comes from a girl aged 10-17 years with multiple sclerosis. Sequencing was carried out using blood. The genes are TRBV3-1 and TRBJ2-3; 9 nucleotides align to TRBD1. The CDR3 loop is CASSQGTGATDTQYF. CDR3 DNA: TGTGCCAGCAGCCAAGGGACAGGGGCCACAGATACGCAGTATTTT.